Presented here are 9 T cell receptor beta chains from one specimen sequenced in a study of T cell responses to AZD1222 COVID-19 vaccine. Measured with immunoSEQ multiplex PCR; TCRdb has only the in-frame clones, and not every one. The data contain 180,000 or so clones, 88% of them singletons. This specimen was peripheral blood, taken 28 days after the second AZD1222 dose. These receptors were obtained from an adult who received the AZD1222 COVID-19 vaccine.

V and J are TRBV27 and TRBJ1-5; 7 positions match TRBD1. The trim removed 10 bases at V and 0 bases at J, leaving 9 bases unmatched. The CDR3 contains 15 residues. Germline V gene lookup returns CDR1 MNHEY and CDR2 SMNVEV (reference sequence). CDR3 nucleotides: TGTGCCACCCGGCTGACAGGGATTAGCAATCAGCCCCAGCATTTT. This encodes CATRLTGISNQPQHF.

The V and J genes are TRBV14 and TRBJ2-5; no firm D call. The CDR3 length is 13 residues. Germline V CDR1 and CDR2: SGHDN, FVKESK. V lost 4 bases and J lost 4, with 10 bases in between. The CDR3 here is CASSPGPSETQYF. In DNA form, the CDR3 reads TGTGCCAGCAGCCCTGGACCCTCAGAGACCCAGTACTTC.

The genes are TRBV5-6 and TRBJ2-6; either TRBD1 or TRBD2 may fit D (5 bases each). Germline V gives CDR1 SGHDT, CDR2 YYEEEE. This CDR3 has 17 amino acids. V lost 3 bases, J lost 1 base, and 14 bases lay in between. CDR3: CASSSSVGTSGANVLTF. The CDR3 region has the DNA TGTGCCAGCAGCTCGAGTGTGGGGACGTCTGGGGCCAACGTCCTGACTTTC.

The chain employs TRBV12-3 or TRBV12-4 and TRBJ2-5; unclear D gene. The CDR3 sequence is 12 residues long. V lost 6 bases, J lost 2 bases, and 7 bases lay in between. The CDR3 coding sequence is TGTGCCAGCAGGCGACCACAAGAGACCCAGTACTTC. Amino acids: CASRRPQETQYF.

This clone was observed a few times. This rearrangement joins TRBV19 to TRBJ1-4; 8 nucleotides agree with TRBD1. From germline, CDR1 is LNHDA and CDR2 SQIVND (reference sequence). CDR3 size: 15 residues. With V trimmed by 4 bases and J by 3 bases, 4 bases remained unmatched. CDR3 bases: TGTGCCAGTAGTACCAGGGGGCCGGCTAATGAAAAACTGTTTTTT. Its translation: CASSTRGPANEKLFF.

V is TRBV4-2 and J is TRBJ1-1, with unresolved D. The CDR3 extends over 14 amino acids. Deletions cut 1 base from V and 1 base from J, with 7 bases between. Germline CDR1 LGHNA, CDR2 YNFKEQ. CDR3 in DNA: TGTGCCAGCAGCCAAGTGGCGGCGAACACTGAAGCTTTCTTT. This translates into CASSQVAANTEAFF.

This clone was observed a handful of times. The chain employs TRBV7-9 and TRBJ1-6, with D maybe TRBD1 (5 bases). CDR3 length: 15 amino acids. V dropped 0 bases and J dropped 6 bases, with 9 bases sitting between them. The germline gives CDR1 SEHNR, CDR2 FQNEAQ (reference sequence). The CDR3 nucleotides are TGTGCCAGCAGCTTAGCGGGGGAAGGTAATTCACCCCTCCACTTT. Protein product: CASSLAGEGNSPLHF.

This clone was found once. The chain uses TRBV5-4 and TRBJ1-2; 7 bases map to TRBD1. Germline CDR1 SGHNT, CDR2 YYREEE (reference sequence). V lost 1 base and J lost 0; bases outside the gene matches: 12. CDR3 length: 18 amino acids. CDR3 in DNA: TGTGCCAGCAGCTTGTGGAGTGGGGGACAGAGTACTAACTATGGCTACACCTTC. This gives the protein CASSLWSGGQSTNYGYTF.

The rearrangement joins TRBV10-3 to TRBJ1-2, with a weak D call TRBD1 (6 bases). Germline V CDR1 and CDR2: ENHRY, SYGVKD. V dropped 6 bases and J dropped 5 bases, with 19 bases sitting between them. The CDR3 contains 15 residues. The CDR3 DNA reads TGTGCCATCAGGAGTGGACAGCTAGAGTTTTATGGCTACACCTTC. Protein sequence: CAIRSGQLEFYGYTF.